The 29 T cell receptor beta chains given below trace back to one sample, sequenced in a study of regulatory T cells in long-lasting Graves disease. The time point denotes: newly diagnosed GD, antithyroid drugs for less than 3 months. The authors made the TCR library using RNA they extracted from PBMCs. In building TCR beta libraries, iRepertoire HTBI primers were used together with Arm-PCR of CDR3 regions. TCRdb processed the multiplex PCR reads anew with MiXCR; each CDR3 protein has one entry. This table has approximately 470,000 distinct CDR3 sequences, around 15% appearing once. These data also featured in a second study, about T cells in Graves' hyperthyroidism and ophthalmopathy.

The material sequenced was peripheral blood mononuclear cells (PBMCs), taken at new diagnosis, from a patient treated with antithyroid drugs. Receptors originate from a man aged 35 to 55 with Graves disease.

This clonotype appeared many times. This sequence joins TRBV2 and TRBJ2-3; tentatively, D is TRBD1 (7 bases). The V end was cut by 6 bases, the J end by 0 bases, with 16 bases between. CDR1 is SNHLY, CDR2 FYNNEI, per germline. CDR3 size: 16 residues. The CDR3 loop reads CASRELAGGSTDTQYF. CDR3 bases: TGTGCCAGCAGGGAACTAGCAGGGGGAAGCACAGATACGCAGTATTTT.

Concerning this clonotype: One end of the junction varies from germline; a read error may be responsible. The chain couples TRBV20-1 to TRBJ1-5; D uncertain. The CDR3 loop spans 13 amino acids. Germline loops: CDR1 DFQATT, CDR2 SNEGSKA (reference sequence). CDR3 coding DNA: TGCAGTGCTGGAGACATAAGCAATCAGCCCCAGCATTTT. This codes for CSAGDISNQPQHF.

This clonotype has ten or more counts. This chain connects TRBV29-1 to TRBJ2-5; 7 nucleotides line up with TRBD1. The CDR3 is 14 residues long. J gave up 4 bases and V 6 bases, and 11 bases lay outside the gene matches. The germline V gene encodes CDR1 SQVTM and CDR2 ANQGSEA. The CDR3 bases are TGCAGCGTGCCCGCCCCAGACAGGGTAGAGACCCAGTACTTC. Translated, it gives CSVPAPDRVETQYF.

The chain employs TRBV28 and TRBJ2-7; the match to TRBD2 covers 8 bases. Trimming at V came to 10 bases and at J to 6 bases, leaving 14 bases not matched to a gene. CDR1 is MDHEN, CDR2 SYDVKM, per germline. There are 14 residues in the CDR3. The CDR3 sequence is CANSLDGRAVEQYF. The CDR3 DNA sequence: TGTGCCAACAGCTTAGACGGGAGGGCCGTCGAGCAGTACTTC.

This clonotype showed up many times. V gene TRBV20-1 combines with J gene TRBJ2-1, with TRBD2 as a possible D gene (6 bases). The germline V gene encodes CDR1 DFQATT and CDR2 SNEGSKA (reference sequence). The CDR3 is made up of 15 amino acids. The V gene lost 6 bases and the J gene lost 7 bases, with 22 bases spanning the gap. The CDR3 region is CSAFGSGQGRNEQFF. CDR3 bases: TGCAGTGCCTTCGGGAGCGGGCAGGGTCGAAATGAGCAGTTCTTC.

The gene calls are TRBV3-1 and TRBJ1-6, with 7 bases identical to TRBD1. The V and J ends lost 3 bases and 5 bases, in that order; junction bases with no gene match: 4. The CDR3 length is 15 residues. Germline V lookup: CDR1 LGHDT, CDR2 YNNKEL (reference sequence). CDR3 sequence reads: CASSQGRGNNSPLHF. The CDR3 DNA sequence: TGTGCCAGCAGCCAGGGCAGGGGGAATAATTCACCCCTCCACTTT.

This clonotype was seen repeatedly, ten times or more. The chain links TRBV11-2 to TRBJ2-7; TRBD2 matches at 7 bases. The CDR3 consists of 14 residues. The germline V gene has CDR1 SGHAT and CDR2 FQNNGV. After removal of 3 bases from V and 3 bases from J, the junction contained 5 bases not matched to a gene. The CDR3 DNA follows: TGTGCCAGCAGCTTGGGAGGGAGTTTCTACGAGCAGTACTTC. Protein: CASSLGGSFYEQYF. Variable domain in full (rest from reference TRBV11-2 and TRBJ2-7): EAGVAQSPRYKIIEKRQSVAFWCNPISGHATLYWYQQILGQGPKLLIQFQNNGVVDDSQLPKDRFSAERLKGVDSTLKIQPAKLEDSAVYLCASSLGGSFYEQYFGPGTRLTVT.

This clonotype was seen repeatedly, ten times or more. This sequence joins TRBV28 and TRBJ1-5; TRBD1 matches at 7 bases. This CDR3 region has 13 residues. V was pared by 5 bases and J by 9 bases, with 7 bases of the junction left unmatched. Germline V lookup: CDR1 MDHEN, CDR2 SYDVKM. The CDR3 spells CASSQGGSLPQHF. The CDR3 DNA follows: TGTGCCAGCAGTCAGGGGGGGAGTCTGCCCCAGCATTTT.

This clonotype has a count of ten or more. The CDR3 DNA reads TGCAGTGCAGCCACAGGCGGACTAACTCGCTTGGATACGCAGTATTTT. This translates into CSAATGGLTRLDTQYF. The chain recombines TRBV20-1 with TRBJ2-3, with D perhaps TRBD2 (6 bases). Trimming left V 6 bases short and J 6 bases short, with 25 bases between. Per germline, CDR1 DFQATT and CDR2 SNEGSKA (reference sequence). The CDR3 is made up of 16 amino acids.

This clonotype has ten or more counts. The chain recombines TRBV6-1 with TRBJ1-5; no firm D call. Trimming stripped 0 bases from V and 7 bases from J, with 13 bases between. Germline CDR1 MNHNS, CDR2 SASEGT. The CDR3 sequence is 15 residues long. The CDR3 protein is CASSEALGRRQPQHF. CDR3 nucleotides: TGTGCCAGCAGTGAAGCGCTCGGGAGGCGCCAGCCCCAGCATTTT.

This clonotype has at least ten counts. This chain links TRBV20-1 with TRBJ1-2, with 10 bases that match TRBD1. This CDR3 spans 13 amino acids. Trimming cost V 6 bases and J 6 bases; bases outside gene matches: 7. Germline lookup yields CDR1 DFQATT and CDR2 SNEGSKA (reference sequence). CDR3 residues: CSATTGQGDGYTF. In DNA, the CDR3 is TGCAGTGCGACGACCGGACAGGGGGATGGCTACACCTTC.

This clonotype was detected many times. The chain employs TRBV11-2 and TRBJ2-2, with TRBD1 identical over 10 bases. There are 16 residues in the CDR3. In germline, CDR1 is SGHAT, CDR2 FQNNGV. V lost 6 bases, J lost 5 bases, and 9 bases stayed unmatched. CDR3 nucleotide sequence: TGTGCCAGCAGAATGATAGGACAGGGGGTTACCGGGGAGCTGTTTTTT. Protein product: CASRMIGQGVTGELFF. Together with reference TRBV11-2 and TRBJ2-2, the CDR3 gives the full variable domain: EAGVAQSPRYKIIEKRQSVAFWCNPISGHATLYWYQQILGQGPKLLIQFQNNGVVDDSQLPKDRFSAERLKGVDSTLKIQPAKLEDSAVYLCASRMIGQGVTGELFFGEGSRLTVL.

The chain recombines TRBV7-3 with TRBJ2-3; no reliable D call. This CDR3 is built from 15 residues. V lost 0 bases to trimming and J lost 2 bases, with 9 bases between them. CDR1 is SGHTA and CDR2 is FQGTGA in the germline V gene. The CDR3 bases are TGTGCCAGCAGCTTAACGTACGGGTCCACAGATACGCAGTATTTT. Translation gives CASSLTYGSTDTQYF.

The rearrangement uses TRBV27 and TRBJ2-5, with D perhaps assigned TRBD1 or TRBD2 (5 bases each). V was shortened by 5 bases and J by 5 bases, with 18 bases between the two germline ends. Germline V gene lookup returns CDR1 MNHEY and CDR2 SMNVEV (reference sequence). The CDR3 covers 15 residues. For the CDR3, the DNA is TGTGCCAGCAGTCCCGGGACCCCGTATTGGGAGACCCAGTACTTC. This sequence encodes CASSPGTPYWETQYF.

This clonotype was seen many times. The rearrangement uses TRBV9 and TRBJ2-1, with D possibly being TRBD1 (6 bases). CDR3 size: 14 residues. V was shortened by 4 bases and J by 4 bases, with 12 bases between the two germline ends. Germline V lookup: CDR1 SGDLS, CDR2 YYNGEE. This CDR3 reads CASSKDREYNEQFF. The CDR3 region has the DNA TGTGCCAGCAGCAAGGACAGAGAGTACAATGAGCAGTTCTTC.

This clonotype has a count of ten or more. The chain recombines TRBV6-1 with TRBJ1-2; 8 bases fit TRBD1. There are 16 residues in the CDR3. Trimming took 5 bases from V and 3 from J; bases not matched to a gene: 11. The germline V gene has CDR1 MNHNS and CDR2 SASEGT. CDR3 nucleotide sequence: TGTGCCAGCAGTAAACTGGGACAGGATACCTACTATGGCTACACCTTC. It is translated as CASSKLGQDTYYGYTF.

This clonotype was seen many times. The CDR3 loop reads CASREVPYNEQFF. In nucleotides, the CDR3 is TGTGCCAGCCGGGAAGTGCCTTACAATGAGCAGTTCTTC. The chain joins TRBV7-2 to TRBJ2-1, with a tentative D call TRBD2 (5 bases). V was clipped by 8 bases and J by 4 bases, with 12 bases between them. The CDR3 has 13 residues. Germline CDR1 is SGHTA and CDR2 is FQGNSA.

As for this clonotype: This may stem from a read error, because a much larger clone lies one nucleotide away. The CDR3 protein is CASSLGRTGITEAFF. The CDR3 DNA is TGCGCCAGCAGCCTGGGGCGAACAGGAATCACTGAAGCTTTCTTT. The chain couples TRBV5-1 to TRBJ1-1; D is possibly TRBD1 (5 bases). The CDR3 has 15 amino acids. The germline V gene has CDR1 SGHRS and CDR2 YFSETQ. V was clipped by 4 bases and J by 4 bases, with 17 bases between them.

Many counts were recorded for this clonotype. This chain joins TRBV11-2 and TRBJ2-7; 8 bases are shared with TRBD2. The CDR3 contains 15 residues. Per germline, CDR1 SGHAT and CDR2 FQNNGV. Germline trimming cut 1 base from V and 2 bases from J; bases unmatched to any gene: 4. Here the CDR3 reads CASSLAGGVPYEQYF. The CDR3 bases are TGTGCCAGCAGCTTAGCCGGGGGGGTCCCCTACGAGCAGTACTTC. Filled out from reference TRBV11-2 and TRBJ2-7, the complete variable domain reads EAGVAQSPRYKIIEKRQSVAFWCNPISGHATLYWYQQILGQGPKLLIQFQNNGVVDDSQLPKDRFSAERLKGVDSTLKIQPAKLEDSAVYLCASSLAGGVPYEQYFGPGTRLTVT.

CDR3 sequence (DNA): TGTGCCAGCAGTTTATCCACTAGCGGGAGCTACGAGCAGTACTTC. It is translated as CASSLSTSGSYEQYF. The rearrangement uses TRBV28 and TRBJ2-7; 11 bases fit TRBD2. With V trimmed by 1 base and J by 3 bases, 2 bases remained unmatched. The CDR3 extends over 15 amino acids. Germline-derived CDR1 and CDR2 are MDHEN and SYDVKM.

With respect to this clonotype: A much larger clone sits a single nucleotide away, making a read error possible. CDR3 coding DNA: TGTGCCAGCAGCTCCCTGGGGATTAACTACGAGCAGTACTTC. Protein product: CASSSLGINYEQYF. The chain links TRBV14 to TRBJ2-7; D is ambiguous. Germline values: CDR1 SGHDN, CDR2 FVKESK. V gave up 5 bases and J gave up 3 bases, with 14 bases separating them. The CDR3 length is 14 residues.

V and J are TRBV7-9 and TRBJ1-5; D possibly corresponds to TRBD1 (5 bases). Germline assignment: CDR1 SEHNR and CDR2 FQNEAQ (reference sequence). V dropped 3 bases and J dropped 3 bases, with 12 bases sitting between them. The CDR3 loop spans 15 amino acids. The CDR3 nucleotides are TGTGCCAGCAGCTTCGGAGACAGAAACAATCAGCCCCAGCATTTT. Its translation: CASSFGDRNNQPQHF.

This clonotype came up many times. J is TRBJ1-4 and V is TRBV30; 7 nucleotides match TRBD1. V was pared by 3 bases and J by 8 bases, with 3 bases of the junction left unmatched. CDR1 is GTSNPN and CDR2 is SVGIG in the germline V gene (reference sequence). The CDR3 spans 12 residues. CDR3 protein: CAWRGTAEKLFF. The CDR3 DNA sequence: TGTGCCTGGAGGGGGACAGCCGAAAAACTGTTTTTT.

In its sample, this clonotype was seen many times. CDR3 loop: CASSGTGEGEKLFF. The CDR3 coding sequence is TGCGCCAGCAGCGGGACAGGGGAAGGAGAAAAACTGTTTTTT. The chain combines TRBV5-1 with TRBJ1-4; 10 bases map to TRBD1. CDR1 SGHRS and CDR2 YFSETQ come from the germline V gene. This CDR3 spans 14 amino acids. The V segment lost 4 bases and the J segment 8 bases; nucleotides outside the gene matches: 5.

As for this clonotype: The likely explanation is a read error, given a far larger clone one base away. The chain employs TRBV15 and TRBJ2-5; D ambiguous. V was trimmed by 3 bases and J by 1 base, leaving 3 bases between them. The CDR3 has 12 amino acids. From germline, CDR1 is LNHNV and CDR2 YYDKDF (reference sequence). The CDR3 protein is CATSRTQETQYF. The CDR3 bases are TGTGCCACCAGCAGGACCCAAGAGACCCAGTACTTC.

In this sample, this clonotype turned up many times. CDR3 in amino acids: CASSERMGSTDTQYF. The CDR3 DNA reads as TGTGCCAGCAGTGAACGGATGGGTAGTACAGATACGCAGTATTTT. The chain carries TRBV6-1 and TRBJ2-3; unclear D gene. The CDR3 is made up of 15 amino acids. Germline assignment: CDR1 MNHNS and CDR2 SASEGT. Trimming removed 2 bases at V and 3 bases at J, with 12 bases between.

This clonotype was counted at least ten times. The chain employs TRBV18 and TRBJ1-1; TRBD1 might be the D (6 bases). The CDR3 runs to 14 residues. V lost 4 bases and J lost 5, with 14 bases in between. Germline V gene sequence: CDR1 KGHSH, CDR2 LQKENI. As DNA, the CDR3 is TGTGCCAGCTCACGAGCGGGGGCGGGGACTGAAGCTTTCTTT. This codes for CASSRAGAGTEAFF. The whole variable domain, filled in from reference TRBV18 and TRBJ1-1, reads NAGVMQNPRHLVRRRGQEARLRCSPMKGHSHVYWYRQLPEEGLKFMVYLQKENIIDESGMPKERFSAEFPKEGPSILRIQQVVRGDSAAYFCASSRAGAGTEAFFGQGTRLTVV.

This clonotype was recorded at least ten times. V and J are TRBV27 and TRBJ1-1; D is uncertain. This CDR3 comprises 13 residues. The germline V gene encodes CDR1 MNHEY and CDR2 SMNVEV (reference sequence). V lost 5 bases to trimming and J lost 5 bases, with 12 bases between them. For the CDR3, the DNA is TGTGCCAGCAGTGAGGCCCTGGGGACTGAAGCTTTCTTT. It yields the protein CASSEALGTEAFF.

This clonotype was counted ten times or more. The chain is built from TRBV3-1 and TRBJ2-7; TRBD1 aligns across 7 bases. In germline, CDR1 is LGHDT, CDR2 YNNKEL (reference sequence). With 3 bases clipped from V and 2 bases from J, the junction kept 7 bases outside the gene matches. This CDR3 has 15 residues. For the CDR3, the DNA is TGTGCCAGCAGCCATACCGACAGGGCCCCCTACGAGCAGTACTTC. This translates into CASSHTDRAPYEQYF.